Detailed here is one TCR beta chain. The antigen remains unidentified. Described time point: week 47, end of study. Vaccination comprised doses that each held 300 ug of mutant IDH1 20-mer peptide, plus topical imiquimod. Here immunoSEQ multiplex PCR was the method, and the copy in TCRdb shows in-frame clones only, minus some. This table holds fewer than 55,000 clones, 65% found once. The entry originates in a study of a mutant IDH1 vaccine in newly diagnosed glioma. General study findings and limits: Apparently, pseudoprogression bore no relation to changes among the top peripheral T cell clonotypes.

Germline values: CDR1 LNHNV, CDR2 YYDKDF (reference sequence). V was clipped by 2 bases and J by 1 base; unmatched bases: 1. This CDR3 has 16 residues. This chain links TRBV15 with TRBJ2-2, with TRBD2 identical over 10 bases. The receptor was isolated from a middle-aged man with glioma. Some clones in this sample may be carry-over from other donors' samples. The material sequenced was peripheral blood mononuclear cells (PBMCs), taken from a glioma patient whose treatment included an IDH1 peptide vaccine. CDR3 bases: TGTGCCACCAGCAGAAGACTAGCGGGGAACACCGGGGAGCTGTTTTTT. Translated: CATSRRLAGNTGELFF.